Listed here are 7 T cell receptor beta chains from one sample, sequenced in a study of blood T cell repertoires in COVID-19. Sequencing was performed with immunoSEQ multiplex PCR; in TCRdb, only in-frame clones are kept and a portion is missing. The sample includes around 140,000 clones, 65% to 80% of them seen just once. Material for sequencing was peripheral blood. The source is a woman in her fifties or sixties with acute or convalescent COVID-19.

The chain carries TRBV6-5 and TRBJ1-5, with 10 bases lining up with TRBD1. The CDR3 has 14 amino acids. V dropped 6 bases and J dropped 7; count of bases not matched to a gene: 6. Germline lookup yields CDR1 MNHEY and CDR2 SVGAGI. Here the CDR3 reads CASRPWTGGQPQHF. In DNA, the CDR3 is TGTGCCAGCAGGCCGTGGACAGGGGGGCAGCCCCAGCATTTT.

This chain joins TRBV27 and TRBJ2-1; 8 nucleotides agree with TRBD1. This CDR3 spans 14 amino acids. Germline loops: CDR1 MNHEY, CDR2 SMNVEV (reference sequence). V was clipped by 6 bases and J by 4 bases; unmatched bases: 5. CDR3 in DNA: TGTGCCAGCAGGCCGGGACAGGCTTACAATGAGCAGTTCTTC. It encodes CASRPGQAYNEQFF.

The CDR3 is CASQIAISYEQFF. The CDR3 region has the DNA TGTGCCAGCCAGATCGCAATATCTTATGAGCAGTTCTTC. The V and J genes are TRBV6-5 and TRBJ2-1; D call uncertain. The CDR3 is 13 amino acids. Germline V gene data show CDR1 as MNHEY and CDR2 as SVGAGI. V gave up 8 bases and J gave up 8 bases, with 16 bases separating them.

The rearrangement uses TRBV5-1 and TRBJ2-1; 10 bases match TRBD2. The trim removed 1 base at V and 0 bases at J, leaving 10 bases unmatched. From germline, CDR1 is SGHRS and CDR2 YFSETQ. This CDR3 comprises 19 residues. The CDR3 is CASSLNPLAGVPSYNEQFF. Written as DNA, the CDR3 is TGCGCCAGCAGCTTGAACCCCCTAGCGGGAGTTCCCTCCTACAATGAGCAGTTCTTC. Drawing the rest from reference TRBV5-1 and TRBJ2-1, the complete variable domain is KAGVTQTPRYLIKTRGQQVTLSCSPISGHRSVSWYQQTPGQGLQFLFEYFSETQRNKGNFPGRFSGRQFSNSRSEMNVSTLELGDSALYLCASSLNPLAGVPSYNEQFFGPGTRLTVL.

To note about this clone: Other DNA variants within this sample encode the same CDR3. The chain has TRBV28 and TRBJ2-7; D is undetermined. V gave up 6 bases and J gave up 4 bases, with 7 bases separating them. Germline V gene data show CDR1 as MDHEN and CDR2 as SYDVKM. The CDR3 covers 11 residues. CDR3 region: CASSSLYEQYF. The CDR3 DNA sequence: TGTGCCAGCAGCTCCCTGTACGAGCAGTACTTC. Full variable domain (missing parts from reference TRBV28 and TRBJ2-7): DVKVTQSSRYLVKRTGEKVFLECVQDMDHENMFWYRQDPGLGLRLIYFSYDVKMKEKGDIPEGYSVSREKKERFSLILESASTNQTSMYLCASSSLYEQYFGPGTRLTVT.

The table lists this clone with a few counts. The V and J genes are TRBV27 and TRBJ2-3; 9 bases fit TRBD1. Trimming cost V 2 bases and J 5 bases; bases outside gene matches: 5. This CDR3 region has 15 residues. CDR1 MNHEY and CDR2 SMNVEV come from the germline V gene (reference sequence). CDR3 coding DNA: TGTGCCAGCAGTTTACGACAGGGGGTTATAGATACGCAGTATTTT. Its protein is CASSLRQGVIDTQYF.

This chain uses TRBV5-6 with TRBJ2-2; D perhaps matches TRBD2 (6 bases). V gave up 4 bases and J gave up 3 bases, with 16 bases separating them. Germline V gene data show CDR1 as SGHDT and CDR2 as YYEEEE. CDR3 length: 16 residues. CDR3: CASSRTGTGYTGELFF. In DNA form, the CDR3 reads TGTGCCAGCAGCCGTACCGGGACTGGTTACACCGGGGAGCTGTTTTTT. Combining the CDR3 with reference TRBV5-6 and TRBJ2-2 gives the whole variable domain DAGVTQSPTHLIKTRGQQVTLRCSPKSGHDTVSWYQQALGQGPQFIFQYYEEEERQRGNFPDRFSGHQFPNYSSELNVNALLLGDSALYLCASSRTGTGYTGELFFGEGSRLTVL.